The 13 T cell receptor beta chains given below trace back to one sample, sequenced in a study of T cells in Graves' hyperthyroidism and ophthalmopathy. Amplification of TCR beta CDR3 regions was performed using RNA transcripts as template. HTBI primers were employed in a first-round RT-PCR of the TCR CDR3. TCRdb re-called the multiplex PCR reads with MiXCR, one entry per CDR3 protein. This sample carries some 400,000 distinct CDR3 sequences, approximately 13% of them seen once, and the ten largest clones take approximately 9.9%. Sequenced sample: blood. The receptors shown here come from a woman aged 60-75 years with Graves' hyperthyroidism.

The J gene is TRBJ2-1, the V gene TRBV12-3 or TRBV12-4; 8 bases map to TRBD2. V lost 7 bases to trimming and J lost 4 bases; unmatched junction nucleotides: 12. This CDR3 has 16 amino acids. This CDR3 is CASTPPGLDVYNEQFF. For the CDR3, the DNA is TGTGCCAGCACTCCCCCGGGACTAGACGTATACAATGAGCAGTTCTTC.

This clonotype was found many times. The chain uses TRBV27 and TRBJ2-1; 11 bases line up with TRBD2. After removal of 4 bases from V and 7 bases from J, the junction contained 12 bases not matched to a gene. CDR1 and CDR2 (germline): MNHEY, SMNVEV (reference sequence). The CDR3 covers 17 residues. In DNA, the CDR3 is TGTGCCAGCAGTTCCTTCCTTACTAGCGGGAGAAGGAATGAGCAGTTCTTC. It encodes CASSSFLTSGRRNEQFF.

This clonotype has more than one count but fewer than ten. The rearrangement joins TRBV24-1 to TRBJ2-1; 8 bases match TRBD2. V dropped 5 bases and J dropped 8; count of bases not matched to a gene: 10. The CDR3 has 15 amino acids. Per the germline V gene, CDR1 is KGHDR and CDR2 is SFDVKD. The CDR3 nucleotides are TGTGCCACCAGTGCGACGAGCGGGAGACTGGATGAGCAGTTCTTC. Its translation: CATSATSGRLDEQFF.

This clonotype was detected many times. The chain links TRBV2 to TRBJ1-2; D might be TRBD1 (6 bases). V was cut by 7 bases and J by 3 bases, with 15 bases left in between. The CDR3 extends over 14 amino acids. Germline values: CDR1 SNHLY, CDR2 FYNNEI. CDR3 DNA: TGTGCCAGCAAAGGGCAGGGGACCGACTATGGCTACACCTTC. Amino acid sequence: CASKGQGTDYGYTF.

A note on this clonotype: The DNA is omitted, as the CDR3 cannot be located on it reliably, and the CDR3 follows TCRdb's listing. The chain employs TRBV5-1 and TRBJ2-3; the D call TRBD2 from the table was never checked on the DNA. In germline, CDR1 is SGHRS, CDR2 YFSETQ. A total of 22 residues make up the CDR3, ends included. CDR3 residues: CASSFYICSARSPASSTDTQYF.

This clonotype has ten or more counts. The chain employs TRBV4-2 and TRBJ2-3; perhaps D is TRBD1 or TRBD2 (5 bases each). From germline, CDR1 is LGHNA and CDR2 YNFKEQ. V was cut by 3 bases and J by 0 bases, with 10 bases left in between. The CDR3 sequence is 15 residues long. The CDR3 spells CASSQGTGSTDTQYF. DNA for the CDR3: TGTGCCAGCAGCCAGGGGACGGGAAGCACAGATACGCAGTATTTT.

This clonotype occurred many times. The rearrangement joins TRBV5-1 to TRBJ2-7, with 8 bases fitting TRBD1. The V and J ends lost 4 bases and 5 bases, in that order; junction bases with no gene match: 8. CDR3 size: 14 residues. Germline V lookup: CDR1 SGHRS, CDR2 YFSETQ. The CDR3 sequence is CASSPWTGSNEQYF. For the CDR3, the DNA is TGCGCCAGCAGCCCCTGGACAGGGTCCAACGAGCAGTACTTC. Using reference TRBV5-1 and TRBJ2-7 for the parts outside the CDR3, the full variable domain is KAGVTQTPRYLIKTRGQQVTLSCSPISGHRSVSWYQQTPGQGLQFLFEYFSETQRNKGNFPGRFSGRQFSNSRSEMNVSTLELGDSALYLCASSPWTGSNEQYFGPGTRLTVT.

This clonotype was seen a few times. The chain combines TRBV4-1 with TRBJ2-7; tentatively, D is TRBD2 (5 bases). Germline CDR1 is MGHRA and CDR2 is YSYEKL. The CDR3 totals 16 residues. Deletions cut 4 bases from V and 6 bases from J, with 22 bases between. In nucleotides, the CDR3 is TGCGCCAGCAGCCCCTTCCCGAGGGAGCCAATTGGCGAGCAGTACTTC. Protein product: CASSPFPREPIGEQYF.

In its sample, this clonotype was seen many times. This chain links TRBV11-3 with TRBJ2-7; D assignment may be TRBD1 or TRBD2 (5 bases each). Per the germline V gene, CDR1 is SGHNT and CDR2 is YENEEA. The CDR3 sequence is 14 residues long. Trimming shortened V by 2 bases and J by 4 bases, and 12 bases separated the two germline ends. This chain's CDR3 is CASSLRDGRYEQYF. The CDR3 DNA follows: TGTGCCAGCAGCTTACGGGACGGGCGGTACGAGCAGTACTTC.

This clonotype appeared many times. This chain links TRBV28 with TRBJ1-3; D is ambiguous. CDR1 MDHEN and CDR2 SYDVKM come from the germline V gene. The CDR3 is made up of 14 amino acids. V lost 3 bases to trimming and J lost 0 bases, with 6 bases between them. CDR3 loop: CASSFQISGNTIYF. CDR3 coding DNA: TGTGCCAGCAGTTTTCAAATCTCTGGAAACACCATATATTTT.

The chain is built from TRBV7-3 and TRBJ2-7; D is undetermined. This CDR3 contains 13 residues. The V end was cut by 2 bases, the J end by 3 bases, with 8 bases between. The germline V gene has CDR1 SGHTA and CDR2 FQGTGA. CDR3 sequence: CASSLSLGYEQYF. Written as DNA, the CDR3 is TGTGCCAGCAGCTTATCCCTTGGCTACGAGCAGTACTTC.

Many counts were recorded for this clonotype. The chain combines TRBV9 with TRBJ1-2; maybe TRBD1 (5 bases). V was cut by 0 bases and J by 2 bases, with 11 bases left in between. The CDR3 consists of 15 residues. Germline CDR1 is SGDLS and CDR2 is YYNGEE. CDR3 in DNA: TGTGCCAGCAGCGTAGCCGGGACCTTGAACTATGGCTACACCTTC. Its protein is CASSVAGTLNYGYTF.

The table lists this clonotype with many counts. The CDR3, as DNA: TGTGCCAGCAGCTTGGCGGGCCTCGACAATGAGCAGTTCTTC. Encoded protein: CASSLAGLDNEQFF. The chain carries TRBV5-8 and TRBJ2-1; no firm D call. The CDR3 is 14 amino acids. With 0 bases removed from V and 5 bases from J, the gap between germline ends came to 9 bases. CDR1 is SGHTS and CDR2 is YDEGEE in the germline V gene. Full variable domain (remainder filled in from reference TRBV5-8 and TRBJ2-1): EAGVTQSPTHLIKTRGQQATLRCSPISGHTSVYWYQQALGLGLQFLLWYDEGEERNRGNFPPRFSGRQFPNYSSELNVNALELEDSALYLCASSLAGLDNEQFFGPGTRLTVL.